A single T cell receptor (beta chain) is shown here with its context. When the RNA was reverse transcribed, random hexamers were used with an input of 0.5 to 1 ug. Coverage of TCR beta CDR3 amplification by immunoSEQ multiplex PCR extended to 54 Vbeta and 13 Jbeta. TCRdb used MiXCR to reprocess the immunoSEQ multiplex PCR reads, holding one entry per CDR3 protein. The sample comprises fewer than 150,000 distinct CDR3 sequences, about 92% of which are singletons, and about 0.096% rests with the top ten. J lost 7 bases, V lost 5 bases, and 11 bases had no gene match. CDR1 is SGHDT, CDR2 YYEEEE, per germline. The CDR3 is 14 amino acids. The data derive from a study of CD8 T cells in Susac syndrome. The authors sequenced TCR beta from blood CD8+ and CD4+ T cells. Treatment-naive patients with stable or active relapsing-remitting disease served as multiple sclerosis controls. FACS enriched CD8+ TEMRA cells, while bulk CD8+ and CD4+ were negatively isolated.

The chain links TRBV5-6 to TRBJ1-2; 7 positions match TRBD1. Sequencing was performed on CD4+ T cells from PBMCs. This TCR came from a human donor with multiple sclerosis. CDR3 region: CASRYLDRIRGYTF. As DNA, the CDR3 is TGTGCCAGCAGATACCTGGACAGGATCCGTGGCTACACCTTC.